This T cell receptor (beta chain) is drawn from a study of PD-L1 blockade in urothelial cancer. V shed 6 bases and J shed 7 bases, with 10 bases lying between them. CDR1 and CDR2 from the germline V gene are MNHNY and SVGAGI (reference sequence). This CDR3 has 12 amino acids. A few counts support this clone. Specified time point: pretreatment peripheral blood. The data were produced by immunoSEQ multiplex PCR, yet TCRdb's version contains in-frame clones alone and is incomplete. The table lists approximately 71,000 clones, 65% to 85% of them singletons. The sequenced sample was PBMCs, obtained around atezolizumab (anti-PD-L1) treatment. The clonotype comes from a woman in her 70s with urothelial cancer. This chain joins TRBV6-6 and TRBJ1-5; D is possibly TRBD1 (6 bases). In DNA, the CDR3 is TGTGCCAGCAGGAACAGGGAACAGCCCCAGCATTTT. It encodes CASRNREQPQHF.